A selection of T cell receptor beta chains follows, all from one sample in a study of vaccination and CD4 T cells after COVID-19. Each CDR3 protein gets one entry after TCRdb re-called the PCR reads with MiXCR. The table has approximately 40,000 distinct CDR3 sequences, about 34% seen once; the top ten hold roughly 5%. The source was CD4+ T cells from blood, collected about 7 months after SARS-CoV-2 vaccination. The origin of the receptors is a human donor who had recovered from COVID-19. Both conserved end residues are part of each CDR3. Each record gives: D gene, J gene, V gene, clone size, CDR3 protein, CDR3 DNA. A D gene is named only where the DNA matches it firmly. A clone size is listed for some rows: how often the clone was seen (once, few, many), or a class if it is expanded.

d_gene: .
j_gene: TRBJ1-2
v_gene: TRBV4-1
abundance: .
CDR3aa: CASSQVVRKEDHGYTF
CDR3nt: TGCGCCAGCAGCCAAGTAGTGAGGAAAGAGGACCATGGCTACACCTTC

d_gene: TRBD1
j_gene: TRBJ2-7
v_gene: TRBV11-2
abundance: .
CDR3aa: CASSLDQGAGEQYF
CDR3nt: TGTGCCAGCAGCTTAGATCAGGGGGCGGGTGAGCAGTACTTC

d_gene: TRBD2
j_gene: TRBJ2-1
v_gene: TRBV7-9
abundance: .
CDR3aa: CASSAPGGRWDEQFF
CDR3nt: TGTGCCAGCAGCGCACCGGGCGGGAGATGGGATGAGCAGTTCTTC

d_gene: .
j_gene: TRBJ1-5
v_gene: TRBV19
abundance: .
CDR3aa: CASRMGRLYSNQPQHF
CDR3nt: TGTGCCAGTAGAATGGGGCGGCTGTATAGCAATCAGCCCCAGCATTTT

d_gene: .
j_gene: TRBJ1-2
v_gene: TRBV6-1
abundance: few
CDR3aa: CASTLGANYGYTF
CDR3nt: TGTGCCAGCACATTGGGAGCTAACTATGGCTACACCTTC

d_gene: .
j_gene: TRBJ1-5
v_gene: TRBV28
abundance: few
CDR3aa: CASTRGQGNQPQHF
CDR3nt: TGTGCCAGCACCCGAGGTCAGGGCAATCAGCCCCAGCATTTT

d_gene: .
j_gene: TRBJ2-5
v_gene: TRBV15
abundance: few
CDR3aa: CATSRVDGPEETQYF
CDR3nt: TGTGCCACCAGCAGAGTCGACGGACCAGAAGAGACCCAGTACTTC

d_gene: .
j_gene: TRBJ1-6
v_gene: TRBV5-4
abundance: .
CDR3aa: CASSLGVSPLHF
CDR3nt: TGTGCCAGCAGCTTGGGGGTCTCACCCCTCCACTTT

d_gene: .
j_gene: TRBJ2-5
v_gene: TRBV7-9
abundance: few
CDR3aa: CASSLVGTQETQYF
CDR3nt: TGTGCCAGCAGCTTAGTTGGCACCCAAGAGACCCAGTACTTC

d_gene: .
j_gene: TRBJ2-3
v_gene: TRBV7-2
abundance: few
CDR3aa: CASSLGRQHTDTQYF
CDR3nt: TGTGCCAGCAGCTTAGGCCGACAGCACACAGATACGCAGTATTTT

d_gene: .
j_gene: TRBJ2-3
v_gene: TRBV7-2
abundance: few
CDR3aa: CASSLTIETLGTDTQYF
CDR3nt: TGTGCCAGCAGCTTAACGATAGAGACTTTGGGCACAGATACGCAGTATTTT

d_gene: .
j_gene: TRBJ2-5
v_gene: TRBV19
abundance: .
CDR3aa: CASSITENNQETQYF
CDR3nt: TGTGCCAGTAGTATAACGGAGAATAACCAAGAGACCCAGTACTTC

d_gene: TRBD1
j_gene: TRBJ1-2
v_gene: TRBV6-5
abundance: .
CDR3aa: CASSLGQGGGYTF
CDR3nt: TGTGCCAGCAGTTTGGGACAGGGCGGTGGCTACACCTTC

d_gene: .
j_gene: TRBJ2-2
v_gene: TRBV28
abundance: .
CDR3aa: CASSLRAGELFF
CDR3nt: TGTGCCAGCAGTTTAAGGGCCGGGGAGCTGTTTTTT

d_gene: TRBD2
j_gene: TRBJ2-1
v_gene: TRBV28
abundance: .
CDR3aa: CASTLPGGLAEQFF
CDR3nt: TGTGCCAGCACCCTCCCCGGGGGACTAGCGGAGCAGTTCTTC

d_gene: .
j_gene: TRBJ2-7
v_gene: TRBV7-2
abundance: .
CDR3aa: CASSLAVGTYYEQYF
CDR3nt: TGTGCCAGCAGCTTAGCGGTAGGGACCTACTACGAGCAGTACTTC

d_gene: TRBD1
j_gene: TRBJ2-1
v_gene: TRBV6-1
abundance: .
CDR3aa: CASSPLPGTGGNEQFF
CDR3nt: TGTGCCAGCAGCCCCCTCCCCGGGACAGGGGGCAATGAGCAGTTCTTC

d_gene: .
j_gene: TRBJ1-5
v_gene: TRBV27
abundance: .
CDR3aa: CASSLGGYSNQPQHF
CDR3nt: TGTGCCAGCAGTTTAGGTGGTTATAGCAATCAGCCCCAGCATTTT

d_gene: .
j_gene: TRBJ2-1
v_gene: TRBV21-1
abundance: once
CDR3aa: CASSYFNEQFF
CDR3nt: TGTGCCAGCAGTTACTTCAATGAGCAGTTCTTC

d_gene: .
j_gene: TRBJ2-5
v_gene: TRBV7-8
abundance: .
CDR3aa: CASSPPSGVPQYF
CDR3nt: TGTGCCAGCAGCCCCCCATCCGGGGTCCCCCAGTACTTC

d_gene: .
j_gene: TRBJ2-7
v_gene: TRBV12-3/TRBV12-4
abundance: few
CDR3aa: CASSIRDTYEQYF
CDR3nt: TGTGCCAGCAGTATCCGGGACACCTACGAGCAGTACTTC

d_gene: .
j_gene: TRBJ2-1
v_gene: TRBV7-2
abundance: .
CDR3aa: CASSFFREEQFF
CDR3nt: TGTGCCAGCAGCTTCTTTCGGGAAGAGCAGTTCTTC

d_gene: TRBD1
j_gene: TRBJ2-7
v_gene: TRBV20-1
abundance: .
CDR3aa: CSASRGQGISYEQYF
CDR3nt: TGCAGTGCTAGTCGCGGACAGGGGATCTCCTACGAGCAGTACTTC

d_gene: .
j_gene: TRBJ2-7
v_gene: TRBV29-1
abundance: .
CDR3aa: CSVEDSGFYEQYF
CDR3nt: TGCAGCGTTGAAGATTCAGGGTTCTACGAGCAGTACTTC

d_gene: TRBD1
j_gene: TRBJ2-1
v_gene: TRBV28
abundance: .
CDR3aa: CASTLSQGLGQGAFF
CDR3nt: TGTGCCAGCACCTTATCTCAAGGGTTGGGACAGGGGGCTTTCTTC

d_gene: .
j_gene: TRBJ1-6
v_gene: TRBV5-4
abundance: .
CDR3aa: CASSWTARNSPLHF
CDR3nt: TGTGCCAGCAGCTGGACAGCGAGGAATTCACCCCTCCACTTT

d_gene: TRBD1
j_gene: TRBJ1-2
v_gene: TRBV4-1
abundance: .
CDR3aa: CASSPQQLRGLVDGYTF
CDR3nt: TGCGCCAGCAGCCCCCAACAACTAAGGGGGCTCGTGGATGGCTACACCTTC

d_gene: .
j_gene: TRBJ2-5
v_gene: TRBV20-1
abundance: few
CDR3aa: CSARDPRVQETQYF
CDR3nt: TGCAGTGCTAGAGATCCCCGGGTCCAAGAGACCCAGTACTTC

d_gene: TRBD1
j_gene: TRBJ1-6
v_gene: TRBV12-3/TRBV12-4
abundance: .
CDR3aa: CASRDRSSYNSPLHF
CDR3nt: TGTGCCAGCAGGGACAGGAGCTCCTATAATTCACCCCTCCACTTT

d_gene: TRBD1
j_gene: TRBJ2-5
v_gene: TRBV28
abundance: once
CDR3aa: CASRNRGRETQYF
CDR3nt: TGTGCCAGCAGAAACAGGGGGAGAGAGACCCAGTACTTC

d_gene: .
j_gene: TRBJ2-5
v_gene: TRBV20-1
abundance: .
CDR3aa: CSAPNLQQETQYF
CDR3nt: TGCAGTGCCCCTAACTTACAACAAGAGACCCAGTACTTC

d_gene: .
j_gene: TRBJ2-2
v_gene: TRBV7-3
abundance: .
CDR3aa: CASSRGGPGELFF
CDR3nt: TGTGCCAGCAGCCGAGGGGGGCCCGGGGAGCTGTTTTTT

d_gene: TRBD1
j_gene: TRBJ2-3
v_gene: TRBV20-1
abundance: few
CDR3aa: CSAPLPWDRDADTQYF
CDR3nt: TGCAGTGCTCCCTTACCCTGGGACAGGGATGCAGATACGCAGTATTTT

d_gene: .
j_gene: TRBJ2-7
v_gene: TRBV21-1
abundance: few
CDR3aa: CASPSGQGAEQYF
CDR3nt: TGTGCCAGCCCCTCGGGACAGGGAGCCGAGCAGTACTTC

d_gene: .
j_gene: TRBJ2-7
v_gene: TRBV24-1
abundance: .
CDR3aa: CATSDPGGSFNEQYF
CDR3nt: TGTGCCACCAGTGATCCCGGTGGCAGCTTCAACGAGCAGTACTTC

d_gene: .
j_gene: TRBJ2-1
v_gene: TRBV7-6
abundance: .
CDR3aa: CASSLIETSSYNEQFF
CDR3nt: TGTGCCAGCAGCTTAATAGAAACGAGCTCCTACAATGAGCAGTTCTTC

d_gene: TRBD1
j_gene: TRBJ2-3
v_gene: TRBV2
abundance: .
CDR3aa: CATPGQWDRATDTQYF
CDR3nt: TGTGCCACCCCAGGGCAATGGGACAGAGCCACAGATACGCAGTATTTT

d_gene: .
j_gene: TRBJ2-5
v_gene: TRBV28
abundance: few
CDR3aa: CASSLGGTSSGETQYF
CDR3nt: TGTGCCAGCAGTTTAGGGGGAACCAGCTCGGGGGAGACCCAGTACTTC

d_gene: .
j_gene: TRBJ2-7
v_gene: TRBV5-1
abundance: .
CDR3aa: CASSPQTGSPYEQYF
CDR3nt: TGCGCCAGCAGCCCGCAAACAGGGAGCCCCTACGAGCAGTACTTC

d_gene: TRBD1
j_gene: TRBJ1-3
v_gene: TRBV7-2
abundance: .
CDR3aa: CASSFYLGQGLYF
CDR3nt: TGTGCCAGCAGCTTCTATCTAGGACAGGGCCTATATTTT